This T cell receptor beta chain was identified in a study of T cells in Graves' hyperthyroidism and ophthalmopathy. Regions amplified from RNA transcripts were the TCR beta CDR3 regions. RT-PCR in the first round (using the HTBI primer set) targeted the TCR CDR3. One entry per CDR3 protein results from TCRdb running MiXCR on the multiplex PCR reads. The sample lists approximately 520,000 distinct CDR3 sequences; roughly 20% were seen once. Hyperthyroidism of Graves' type that showed no ophthalmopathy progression within 18 months was stable. From more than 9.5 ml of fresh peripheral blood, PBMCs were isolated. The length of the CDR3 is 16 residues. Germline V lookup: CDR1 MDHEN, CDR2 SYDVKM. Trimming took off 5 bases at V and 0 bases at J, with 11 bases between the two ends. Note on this clonotype: Its antigen is currently unknown. Given a much more abundant clone one base away, this may be a read error. Since the CDR3 does not end with the conserved phenylalanine or tryptophan, this likely comes from a read error.

Findings and caveats of the study: Most clonotypes expanded in thyroid above 0.001 were likewise present in blood.

The sample was blood. The V gene is TRBV28, the J gene TRBJ2-6, with D unresolved. The sequence was obtained from a man aged 18 to 30 with Graves' hyperthyroidism. CDR3 nucleotides: TGTGCCAGCAGTCCCTGCCTGAACTCTGGGGCCAACGTCCTGACTCTC. Translation: CASSPCLNSGANVLTL.